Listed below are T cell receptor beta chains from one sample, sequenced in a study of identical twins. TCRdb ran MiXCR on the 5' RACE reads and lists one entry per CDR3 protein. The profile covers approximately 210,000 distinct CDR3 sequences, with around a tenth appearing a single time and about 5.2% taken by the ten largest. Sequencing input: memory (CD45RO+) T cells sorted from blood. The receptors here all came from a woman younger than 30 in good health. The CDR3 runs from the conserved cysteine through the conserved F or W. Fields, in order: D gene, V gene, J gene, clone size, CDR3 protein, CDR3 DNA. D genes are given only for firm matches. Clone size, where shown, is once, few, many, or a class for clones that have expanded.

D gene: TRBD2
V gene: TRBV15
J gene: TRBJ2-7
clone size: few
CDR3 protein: CATSTEREEFREQYF
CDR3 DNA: TGTGCCACCAGCACAGAGCGGGAGGAATTCCGCGAGCAGTACTTC

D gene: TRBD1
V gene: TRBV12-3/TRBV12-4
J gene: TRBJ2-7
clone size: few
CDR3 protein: CASSLGQGVGF
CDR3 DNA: TGTGCCAGCAGTTTGGGACAGGGTGTAGGCTTC

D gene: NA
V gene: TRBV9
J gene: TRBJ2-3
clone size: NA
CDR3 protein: CASSVLVADTQYF
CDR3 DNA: TGTGCCAGCAGCGTGTTAGTGGCGGATACGCAGTATTTT

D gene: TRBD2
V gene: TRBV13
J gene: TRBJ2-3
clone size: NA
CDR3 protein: CTSSLTGARLAGRDTQYF
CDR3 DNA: TGTACCAGCAGCCTCACCGGTGCTCGACTAGCGGGGAGAGATACGCAGTATTTT

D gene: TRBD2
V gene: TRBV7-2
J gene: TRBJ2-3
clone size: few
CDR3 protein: CASSLTVLAGGPDTQYF
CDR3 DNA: TGTGCCAGCAGCTTAACGGTGCTAGCGGGAGGACCAGATACGCAGTATTTT

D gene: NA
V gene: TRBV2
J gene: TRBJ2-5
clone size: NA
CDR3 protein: CATSGVGYQETQYF
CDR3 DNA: TGTGCCACCTCAGGGGTGGGGTACCAAGAGACCCAGTACTTC

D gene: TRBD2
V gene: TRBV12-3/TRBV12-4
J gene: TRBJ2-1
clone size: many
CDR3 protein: CASSPRTSGSGDEQFF
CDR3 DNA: TGTGCCAGCAGTCCCCGAACTAGCGGGAGTGGCGATGAGCAGTTCTTC

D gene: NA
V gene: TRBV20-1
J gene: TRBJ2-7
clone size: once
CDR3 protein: CSARGNSGPYEQYF
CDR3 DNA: TGCAGTGCTAGAGGGAACAGTGGCCCCTACGAGCAGTACTTC

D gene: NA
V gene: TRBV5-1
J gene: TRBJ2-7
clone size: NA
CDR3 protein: CASGSRGAAYEQYF
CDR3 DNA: TGCGCCAGCGGGTCACGAGGGGCCGCCTACGAGCAGTACTTC

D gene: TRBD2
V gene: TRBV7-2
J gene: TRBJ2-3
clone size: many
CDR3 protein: CASSYQAGLRTDTQYF
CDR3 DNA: TGTGCCAGCAGCTACCAAGCGGGACTACGCACAGATACGCAGTATTTT

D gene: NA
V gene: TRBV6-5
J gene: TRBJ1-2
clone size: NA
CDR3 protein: CASSYGGGNYGYTF
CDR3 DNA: TGTGCCAGCAGTTACGGGGGTGGGAACTATGGCTACACCTTC

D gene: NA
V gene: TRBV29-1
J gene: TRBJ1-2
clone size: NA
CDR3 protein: CSVEEDSSPRGYTF
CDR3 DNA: TGCAGCGTTGAAGAGGACAGCAGTCCTCGGGGCTACACCTTC

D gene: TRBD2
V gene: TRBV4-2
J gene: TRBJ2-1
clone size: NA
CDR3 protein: CASSQERGAVYNEQFF
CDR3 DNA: TGTGCCAGCAGCCAAGAGCGGGGGGCAGTCTACAATGAGCAGTTCTTC

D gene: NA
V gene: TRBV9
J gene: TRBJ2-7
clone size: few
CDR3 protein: CASSAAPGPYEQYF
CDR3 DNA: TGTGCCAGCAGCGCAGCCCCCGGTCCCTACGAGCAGTACTTC

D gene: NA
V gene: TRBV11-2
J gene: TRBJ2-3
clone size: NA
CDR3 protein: CASSTRQIGSRNTQYF
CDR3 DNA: TGTGCCAGCAGCACAAGACAGATCGGGAGCCGCAATACGCAGTATTTT

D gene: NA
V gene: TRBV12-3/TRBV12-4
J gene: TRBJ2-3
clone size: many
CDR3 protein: CASSLPIGSTDTQYF
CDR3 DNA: TGTGCCAGCAGTTTACCCATTGGGAGCACAGATACGCAGTATTTT

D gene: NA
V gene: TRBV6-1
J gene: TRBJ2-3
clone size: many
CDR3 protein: CASSRTLARPDTQYF
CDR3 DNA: TGTGCCAGCAGCCGCACACTAGCCCGCCCAGATACGCAGTATTTT

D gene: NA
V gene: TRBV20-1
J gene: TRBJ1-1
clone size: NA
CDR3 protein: CSASHRLEFEAFF
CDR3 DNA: TGCAGTGCTAGTCACAGACTAGAGTTTGAAGCTTTCTTT

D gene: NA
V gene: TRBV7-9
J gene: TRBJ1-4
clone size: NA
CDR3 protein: CASSFPSTTNEKLFF
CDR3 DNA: TGTGCCAGCAGCTTCCCGTCCACAACTAATGAAAAACTGTTTTTT

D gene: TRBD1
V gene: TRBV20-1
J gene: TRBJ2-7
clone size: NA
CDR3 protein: CSATGTGGVYEQYF
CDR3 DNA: TGCAGTGCTACCGGGACAGGGGGTGTCTACGAGCAGTACTTC

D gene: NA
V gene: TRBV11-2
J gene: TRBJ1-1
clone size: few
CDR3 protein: CASSLPPGRAFF
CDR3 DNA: TGTGCCAGCAGCCTACCTCCGGGGCGAGCTTTCTTT

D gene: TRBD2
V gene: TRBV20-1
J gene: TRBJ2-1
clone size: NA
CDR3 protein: CSVEREGPQFF
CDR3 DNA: TGCAGTGTGGAGCGGGAGGGCCCCCAGTTCTTC

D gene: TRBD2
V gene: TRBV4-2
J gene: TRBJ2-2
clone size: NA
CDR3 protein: CASSQEGLGGTGELFF
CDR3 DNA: TGTGCCAGCAGCCAAGAGGGACTAGGTGGCACCGGGGAGCTGTTTTTT

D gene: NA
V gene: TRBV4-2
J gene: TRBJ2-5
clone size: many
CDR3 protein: CASSHPEGGAQETQYF
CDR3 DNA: TGTGCCAGCAGCCACCCGGAAGGGGGGGCCCAAGAGACCCAGTACTTC

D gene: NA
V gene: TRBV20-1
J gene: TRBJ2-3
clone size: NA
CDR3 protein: CSATHRTETSTDTQYF
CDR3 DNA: TGCAGTGCTACTCACAGGACGGAAACTAGCACAGATACGCAGTATTTT

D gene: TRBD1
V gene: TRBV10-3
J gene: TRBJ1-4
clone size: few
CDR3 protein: CAISLGTARGHEKLFF
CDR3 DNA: TGTGCCATCAGCCTAGGGACAGCACGGGGCCATGAAAAACTGTTTTTT

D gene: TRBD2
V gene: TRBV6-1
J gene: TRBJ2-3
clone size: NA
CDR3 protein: CASSRSGRGIDTQYF
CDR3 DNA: TGTGCCAGCAGTCGTAGCGGGAGGGGAATAGATACGCAGTATTTT

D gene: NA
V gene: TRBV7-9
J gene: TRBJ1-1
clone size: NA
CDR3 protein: CASSRGVGDTEAFF
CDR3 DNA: TGTGCCAGCAGCCGGGGGGTGGGGGACACTGAAGCTTTCTTT

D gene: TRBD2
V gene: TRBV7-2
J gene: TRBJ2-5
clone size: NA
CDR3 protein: CASSSGLAGGIETQYF
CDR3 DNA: TGTGCCAGCAGCTCGGGACTAGCGGGAGGGATAGAGACCCAGTACTTC

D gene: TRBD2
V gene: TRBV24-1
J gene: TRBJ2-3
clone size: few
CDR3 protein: CATSDTSGGYTQYF
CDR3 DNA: TGTGCCACCAGTGATACGTCGGGGGGATATACGCAGTATTTT

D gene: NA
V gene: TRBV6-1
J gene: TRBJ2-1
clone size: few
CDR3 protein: CASIEPRSYNEQFF
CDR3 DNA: TGTGCCAGCATCGAGCCCAGGTCCTACAATGAGCAGTTCTTC

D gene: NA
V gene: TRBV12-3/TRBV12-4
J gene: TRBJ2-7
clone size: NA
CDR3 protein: CASSLTDIANEQYF
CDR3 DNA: TGTGCCAGCAGTTTAACAGACATTGCCAACGAGCAGTACTTC

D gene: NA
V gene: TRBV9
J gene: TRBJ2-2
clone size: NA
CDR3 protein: CASSVDLGPGHSNTGELFF
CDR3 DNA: TGTGCCAGCAGCGTAGATCTAGGCCCGGGACACTCGAACACCGGGGAGCTGTTTTTT

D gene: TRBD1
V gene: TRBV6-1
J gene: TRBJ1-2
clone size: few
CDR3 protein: CASRWGQPYGYTF
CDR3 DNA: TGTGCCAGCAGATGGGGACAGCCCTATGGCTACACCTTC

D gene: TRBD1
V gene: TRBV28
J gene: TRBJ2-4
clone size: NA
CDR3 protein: CASSRQGAGNIQYF
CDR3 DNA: TGTGCCAGCAGTCGACAGGGGGCGGGAAACATTCAGTACTTC

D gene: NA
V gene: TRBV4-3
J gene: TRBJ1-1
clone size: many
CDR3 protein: CASSQGSVNTEAFF
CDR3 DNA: TGCGCCAGCAGCCAAGGCAGTGTGAACACTGAAGCTTTCTTT

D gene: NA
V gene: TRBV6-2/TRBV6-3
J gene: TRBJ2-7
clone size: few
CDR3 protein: CASVENYEQYF
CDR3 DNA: TGTGCCAGCGTAGAGAACTACGAGCAGTACTTC

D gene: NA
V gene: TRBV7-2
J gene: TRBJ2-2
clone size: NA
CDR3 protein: CASSRKGSPGNAGELFF
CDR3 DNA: TGTGCCAGCAGCCGCAAGGGGTCCCCAGGGAATGCCGGGGAGCTGTTTTTT

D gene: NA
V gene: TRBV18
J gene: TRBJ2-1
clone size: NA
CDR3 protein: CASSEGTAISYNEQFF
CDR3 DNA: TGTGCCAGCTCAGAGGGGACGGCTATTTCCTACAATGAGCAGTTCTTC

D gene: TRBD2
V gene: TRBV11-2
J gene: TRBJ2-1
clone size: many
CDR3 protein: CASSLGSGSHNEQFF
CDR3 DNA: TGTGCCAGCAGCTTAGGCAGCGGGAGTCACAATGAGCAGTTCTTC

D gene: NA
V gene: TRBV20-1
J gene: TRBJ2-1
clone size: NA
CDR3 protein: CSASVDRYYNEQFF
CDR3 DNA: TGCAGTGCTAGCGTGGACAGATACTACAATGAGCAGTTCTTC

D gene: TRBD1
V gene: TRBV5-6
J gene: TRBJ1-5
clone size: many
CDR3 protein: CASSVRQGALGNQPQHF
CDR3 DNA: TGTGCCAGCAGCGTAAGACAGGGGGCGCTTGGCAATCAGCCCCAGCATTTT

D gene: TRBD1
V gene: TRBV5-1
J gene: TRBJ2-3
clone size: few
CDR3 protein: CASAQQGAPTDTQYF
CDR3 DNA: TGCGCCAGCGCCCAACAGGGGGCGCCCACAGATACGCAGTATTTT

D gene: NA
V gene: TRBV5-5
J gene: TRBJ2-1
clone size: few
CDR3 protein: CASTPAGLRVNEQFF
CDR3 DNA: TGTGCCAGCACCCCTGCGGGGCTTAGGGTCAATGAGCAGTTCTTC